The present T cell receptor beta chain was sequenced within a study of cytomegalovirus exposure and HLA in healthy donors (dated by TCRdb to about 2017). Context from the whole study: In an earlier analysis of 450 to 750 of the donors, about 260 Gb of sequence data and approximately 120 million unique TCR beta sequences from roughly 190 million T cells were reported. An early release covering roughly 640 HLA-typed donors comprised approximately 300 gigabases of sequencing data and some 79 million unique TCR sequences. Of the 300 to 500 genotyped donors, roughly 76% were placed in the genetic ancestry cluster associated with self-reported Caucasian donors. The study was designed to test whether signatures of past pathogen exposure could be identified by cataloging public T cell receptors. The study profiled the T cell repertoires of hundreds of subjects by immunosequencing and related them to cytomegalovirus serostatus. Along with the 666-subject first cohort, a separate validation cohort of over a hundred different subjects was used. High-throughput TCR immunosequencing, statistical association of individual TCRs with disease status, and machine learning were combined to predict cytomegalovirus infection status. In a later analysis, previously published TCR beta repertoires from several hundred donors were re-analyzed and high-resolution HLA genotyping was added so that TCR occurrence patterns could be studied. In the later analysis, no new phenotypic data were used to find candidate immune exposures; instead, reliance was placed on TCR beta sequences and their occurrence across donors. To decide whether each TCR beta V gene segment behaved as functional or pseudogenic, an earlier analysis of some 580 of the donors relied on high-throughput TCR beta sequencing. Alongside the repertoire data, information on donor age, sex, ethnicity and CMV serostatus was compiled. Genome-wide SNP genotypes for about 60% of the roughly 670 donors were used in a later genetic analysis, which treated that subset as a discovery cohort. Every discovery cohort repertoire had been produced on one sequencing platform. Both class I and class II loci were covered by HLA typing, at four-digit resolution. The number of donors typed differed by locus, with roughly 620-640 for A, B, C, DRB1 and DQB1, roughly 520 for DQA1, some 570 for DPA1, and about 450 for DPB1. Because of strong linkage in the cohort, four to six DR-DQ haplotypes were treated as single units for association and clustering. Among approximately 370 genotyped donors of the cohort, an average of about 220,000 unique TCR beta nucleotide sequences was sequenced per donor, of which about 18% were non-productive.

Summary of the overall study and its limitations: A further reported finding was that TCR beta sequences accurately predicted the HLA-A and HLA-B alleles for most subjects in the first cohort. A few of the identified cytomegalovirus-associated TCR beta chains were confirmed in vitro to be specific for cytomegalovirus antigens. Over 15 rarely observed V segments, including chromosome 9 orphons, were excluded from the earlier analysis of about 610 of the donors because counts were too low. Compared with the approximately 710-donor mean, donors in an Asian-associated ancestry cluster had fewer N-insertions in productive TCRs, according to a later genetic analysis. In a later analysis, several top co-occurrence clusters were reported to appear linked to parvovirus B19, influenza, CMV and Epstein-Barr virus. In a later analysis, TCR association rates were found to vary across HLA loci, with the most associated TCRs seen for DRB1 alleles and the fewest for HLA-C alleles. Some IMGT-functional V segments, including TRBV6-2 and TRBV6-3, could not be told apart with the 87-base-pair reads, so those segments were excluded. V-gene and J-gene trimming of TCR beta chains was associated with a missense DCLRE1C variant in a later genetic analysis, and the association was replicated in an independent cohort. The authors suggested that the approach could potentially be extended to other disease states and immunological phenotypes. A cluster of highly shared sequence variants was judged likely to represent a technical artifact of the sequencing pipeline. In a later analysis, some 17,000 TCR beta sequences were associated with specific HLA alleles at a false discovery rate of 0.05. A later analysis found that HLA-associated TCR beta chains were more clonally expanded and had lower generation probabilities than equally common non-associated chains. The classifier was reported to diagnose cytomegalovirus status with high specificity and sensitivity in both the original and validation cohorts. HLA typing was unavailable for some donors at each locus, so association tests used only the typed subset. The study listed around 160 TCR beta chains as associated with cytomegalovirus. In an earlier analysis of some 500 of the donors, most TCR beta V segments appeared in productive rearrangements about 87% or about 30% of the time, broadly matching IMGT annotations. While some public TCRs were present in many individuals, most TCR sequences turned up only very rarely across donors. CMV serostatus was the only immune exposure information available for the cohort. Presence/absence analyses assumed roughly uniform sequencing depth across donors, an assumption that may not hold. In a later analysis, most CMV-associated TCR beta chains were found to appear HLA-restricted, with HLA associations seemingly driven largely by CMV exposure. When HLA alleles, especially DR and DQ, strongly co-occurred, TCR associations were difficult to assign to individual alleles. In this cohort, only TCR beta chains were sequenced, and detectable features were limited by the absence of alpha or paired-chain data. Linkage disequilibrium might explain the correlated functional status among segregating V segments, but an unknown experimental factor could not be ruled out.

Libraries came from the immunoSEQ multiplex PCR assay. A mixture of 60 forward primers for TCR Vbeta segments and 13 reverse primers for TCR Jbeta segments was used in the multiplex PCR. Amplification of the CDR3 region of rearranged TCR beta genes was performed with a multiplex PCR assay on genomic DNA. Amplified TCR beta libraries were sequenced as 87-base-pair reads on the Illumina HiSeq System. As for the authors' bioinformatics: Across the 600 to 700 repertoires, a later analysis counted 75 million to 90 million unique TCR beta chains, some 11 million of which were shared by at least two donors. Raw reads were error-corrected and collapsed into unique sequences by a nearest-neighbor algorithm in which closely related sequences were merged to remove PCR and sequencing errors. CDR3 sequences were aligned to IMGT reference sequences to assign V, D and J gene segments. Each retained sequence needed at least a six-nucleotide match to both a V gene segment and a J gene segment. Rearrangements were called productive when the CDR3 lacked stop codons and stayed in frame with V and J; all others were non-productive. Following IMGT convention, CDR3 was defined as the stretch from the second conserved V-encoded cysteine to the conserved J-encoded phenylalanine. The earlier analysis of a few hundred of the donors excluded sequences that lacked an unambiguous match to a single V gene segment. In an earlier analysis of about 590 of the donors, a V segment was called functional when productive rearrangements were above 56.7%, and segregating when the standard deviation between donors exceeded 5%. A statistical classification framework was developed to diagnose cytomegalovirus status using the catalog of TCR beta chain sequences. V and J gene assignment, in a later analysis, came from comparing TCR nucleotide sequences with IMGT/GENE-DB human TR gene sequences. Using the TCRdist pipeline, a later analysis assigned CDR3 sequences along with most-parsimonious VDJ recombination scenarios. A later analysis defined each TCR beta chain by its CDR3 amino acid sequence plus V-gene family, and excluded reads lacking a unique V-gene family. As a way to deal with suspected cross-contamination and a sequencing artifact, a later analysis dropped approximately 570 nucleotide sequences that were highly shared and had low generation probability. In a later analysis, a clonal expansion index was calculated for each public chain from normalized within-repertoire ranks of inferred template counts. A later analysis computed generation probabilities with a VDJ recombination model fitted to out-of-frame rearrangements, and checked the results against IGoR. In a later analysis, hypergeometric tests were used to score TCR-TCR, TCR-HLA and TCR-CMV co-occurrence, with a repertoire-size bias correction applied to TCR pairs. False discovery rates were estimated in a later analysis by permuting HLA or CMV assignments 20 times. In a later analysis, co-occurring TCRs were grouped using DBSCAN, with TCRdist sequence similarity added in when clustering inside HLA-allele-positive subsets. Co-occurrence clustering excluded repertoires with fewer than 30,000 or more than 120,000 public chains, plus five with anomalous nucleotide sharing. The table was pulled from immuneACCESS by TCRdb, which kept in-frame rearrangements only. Such tables lose some clones; where checked, under half of the loss comes from unresolved V genes, and the rest has no known cause. V and J calls and clone size are as listed in that table; D and trimming were resolved from the DNA. The sample table shows some 120,000 clones, and roughly 63% are seen once. 1.6% of the sample lies in the top ten.

About this clone: It has no known antigen specificity. No quality values exist for individual bases; no much larger clone is one base distant.

In total, approximately 690 healthy bone marrow donors made up the cohort. All cohort members were sampled while nominally healthy, although unrecorded immune exposures were likely present. The donor tested CMV seropositive, placing the donor among the 289 seropositive members of the cohort. Each donor provided a peripheral blood sample, and peripheral blood mononuclear cells were used for TCR beta sequencing. The Qiagen DNeasy Blood Extraction Kit was used to extract genomic DNA from the blood cell samples. Spanning cysteine to phenylalanine, the CDR3 consists of 16 amino acids. The sequence is cut down to CDR3 DNA, 48 bases in frame from base 1. V trim: 4 bases; J trim: 2 bases; unmatched bases: 7. Looking up the germline V gene yields CDR1 SGDLS and CDR2 YYNGEE.

This receptor was identified in a man aged 25-45 years in good health and CMV-seropositive. The receptor chain draws on TRBV9 and TRBJ2-3; TRBD1 fits 10 bases in the junction. Sample: PBMCs. CDR3 protein: CASSSRRQGATDTQYF. The nucleotides are TGTGCCAGCAGCTCGAGACGACAGGGGGCCACAGATACGCAGTATTTT. The variable domain in full, with residues beyond the CDR3 obtained from the reference TRBV9 and TRBJ2-3 genes, is DSGVTQTPKHLITATGQRVTLRCSPRSGDLSVYWYQQSLDQGLQFLIQYYNGEERAKGNILERFSAQQFPDLHSELNLSSLELGDSALYFCASSSRRQGATDTQYFGPGTRLTVL.